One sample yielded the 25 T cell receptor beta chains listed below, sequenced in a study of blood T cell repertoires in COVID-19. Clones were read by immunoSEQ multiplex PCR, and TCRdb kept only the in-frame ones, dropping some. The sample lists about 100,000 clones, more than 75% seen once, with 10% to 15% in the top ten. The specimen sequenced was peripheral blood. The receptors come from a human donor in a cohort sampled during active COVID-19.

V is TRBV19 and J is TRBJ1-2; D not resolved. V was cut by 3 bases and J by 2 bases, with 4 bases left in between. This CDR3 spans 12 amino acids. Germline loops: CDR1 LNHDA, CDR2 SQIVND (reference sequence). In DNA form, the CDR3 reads TGTGCCAGTAGTATCACAAACTATGGCTACACCTTC. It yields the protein CASSITNYGYTF.

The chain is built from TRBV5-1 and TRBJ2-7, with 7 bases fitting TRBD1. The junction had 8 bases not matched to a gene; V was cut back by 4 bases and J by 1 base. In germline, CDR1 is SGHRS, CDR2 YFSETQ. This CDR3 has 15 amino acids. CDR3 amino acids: CASSETGVRSYEQYF. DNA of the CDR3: TGCGCCAGCAGCGAAACAGGGGTGAGGTCCTACGAGCAGTACTTC.

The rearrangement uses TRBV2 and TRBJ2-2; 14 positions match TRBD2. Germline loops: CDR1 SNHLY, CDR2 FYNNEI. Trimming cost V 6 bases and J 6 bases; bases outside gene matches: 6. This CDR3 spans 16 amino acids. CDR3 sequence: CASRGLAGAWAGELFF. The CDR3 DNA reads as TGTGCCAGCAGGGGACTAGCGGGAGCGTGGGCCGGGGAGCTGTTTTTT. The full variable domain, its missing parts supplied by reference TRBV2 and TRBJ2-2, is EPEVTQTPSHQVTQMGQEVILRCVPISNHLYFYWYRQILGQKVEFLVSFYNNEISEKSEIFDDQFSVERPDGSNFTLKIRSTKLEDSAMYFCASRGLAGAWAGELFFGEGSRLTVL.

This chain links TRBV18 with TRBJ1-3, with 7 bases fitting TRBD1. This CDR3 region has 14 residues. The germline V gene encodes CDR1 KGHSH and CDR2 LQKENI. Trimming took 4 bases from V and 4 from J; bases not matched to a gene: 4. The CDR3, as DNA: TGTGCCAGCTCACGAGGACAGGACGGAAACACCATATATTTT. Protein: CASSRGQDGNTIYF. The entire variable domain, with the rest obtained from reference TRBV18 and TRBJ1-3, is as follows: NAGVMQNPRHLVRRRGQEARLRCSPMKGHSHVYWYRQLPEEGLKFMVYLQKENIIDESGMPKERFSAEFPKEGPSILRIQQVVRGDSAAYFCASSRGQDGNTIYFGEGSWLTVV.

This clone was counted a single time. The CDR3 nucleotides read TGTGCCAGCAGCGTAGACAGGGTAGGGGGCTACACCTTC. Translated, it gives CASSVDRVGGYTF. V gene TRBV9 combines with J gene TRBJ1-2, with D possibly being TRBD1 (6 bases). Germline CDR1 is SGDLS and CDR2 is YYNGEE. Trimming cost V 0 bases and J 8 bases, with 11 bases left between them. There are 13 residues in the CDR3.

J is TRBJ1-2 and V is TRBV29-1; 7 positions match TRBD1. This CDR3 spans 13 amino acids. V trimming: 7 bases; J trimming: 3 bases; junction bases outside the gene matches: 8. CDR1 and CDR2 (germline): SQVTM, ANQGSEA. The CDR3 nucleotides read TGCAGCGCTCGGACAGGCTTGTACTATGGCTACACCTTC. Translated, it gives CSARTGLYYGYTF.

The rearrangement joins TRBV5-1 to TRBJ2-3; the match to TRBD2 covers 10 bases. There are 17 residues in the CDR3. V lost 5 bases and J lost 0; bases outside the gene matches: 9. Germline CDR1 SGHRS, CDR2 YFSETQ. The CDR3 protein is CASSSLAGTRSTDTQYF. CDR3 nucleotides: TGCGCCAGCAGTTCACTAGCGGGGACTCGGAGCACAGATACGCAGTATTTT.

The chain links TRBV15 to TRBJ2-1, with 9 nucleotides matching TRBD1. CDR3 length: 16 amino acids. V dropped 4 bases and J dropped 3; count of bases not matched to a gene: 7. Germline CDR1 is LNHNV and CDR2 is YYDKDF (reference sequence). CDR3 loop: CATSNPTGGIYNEQFF. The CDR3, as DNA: TGTGCCACCAGCAATCCGACAGGGGGAATCTACAATGAGCAGTTCTTC.

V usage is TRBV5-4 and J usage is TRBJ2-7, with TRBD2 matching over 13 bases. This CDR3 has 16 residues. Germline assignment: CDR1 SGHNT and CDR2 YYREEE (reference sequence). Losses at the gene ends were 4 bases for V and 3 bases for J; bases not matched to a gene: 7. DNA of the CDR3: TGTGCCAGCAGCGCCCCGACTAGCGGGGGGTTCTACGAGCAGTACTTC. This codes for CASSAPTSGGFYEQYF.

The CDR3 DNA follows: TGTGCCAGCGCTCGAGGGGGTATCGGGAACACCGGGGAGCTGTTTTTT. As protein: CASARGGIGNTGELFF. The V gene is TRBV3-1 (or the pseudogene TRBV3-2), the J gene TRBJ2-2; possibly TRBD1 for D (6 bases). The germline V gene has CDR1 LGHDT and CDR2 YNNKEL (reference sequence). V was cut by 8 bases and J by 1 base, with 17 bases left in between. The CDR3 loop spans 16 amino acids.

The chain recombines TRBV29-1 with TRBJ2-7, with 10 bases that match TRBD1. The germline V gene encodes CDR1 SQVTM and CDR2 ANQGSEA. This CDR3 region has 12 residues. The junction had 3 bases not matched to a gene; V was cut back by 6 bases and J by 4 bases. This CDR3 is CSVGQGGYEQYF. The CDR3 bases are TGCAGCGTCGGACAGGGGGGGTACGAGCAGTACTTC.

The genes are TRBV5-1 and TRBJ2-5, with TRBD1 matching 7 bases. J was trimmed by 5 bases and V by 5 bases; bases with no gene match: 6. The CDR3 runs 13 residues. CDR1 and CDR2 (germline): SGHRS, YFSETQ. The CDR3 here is CASRQGSKETQYF. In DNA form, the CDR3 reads TGCGCCAGCAGACAGGGGTCGAAGGAGACCCAGTACTTC.

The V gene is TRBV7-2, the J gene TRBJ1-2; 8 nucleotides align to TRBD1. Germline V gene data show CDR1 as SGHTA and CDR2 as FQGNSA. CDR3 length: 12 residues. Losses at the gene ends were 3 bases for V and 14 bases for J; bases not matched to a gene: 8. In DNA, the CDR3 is TGTGCCAGCAGCTTCGACAGGGGCCCTAAGACCTTC. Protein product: CASSFDRGPKTF. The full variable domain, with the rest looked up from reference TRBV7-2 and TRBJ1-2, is GAGVSQSPSNKVTEKGKDVELRCDPISGHTALYWYRQSLGQGLEFLIYFQGNSAPDKSGLPSDRFSAERTGGSVSTLTIQRTQQEDSAVYLCASSFDRGPKTFGSGTRLTVV.

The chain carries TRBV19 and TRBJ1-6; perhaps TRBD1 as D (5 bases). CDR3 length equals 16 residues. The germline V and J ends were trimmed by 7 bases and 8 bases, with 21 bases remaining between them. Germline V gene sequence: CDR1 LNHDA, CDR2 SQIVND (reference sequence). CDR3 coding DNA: TGTGCCAGTACCCCAGCCAGGGCCCCGCTGGATTCACCCCTCCACTTT. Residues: CASTPARAPLDSPLHF.

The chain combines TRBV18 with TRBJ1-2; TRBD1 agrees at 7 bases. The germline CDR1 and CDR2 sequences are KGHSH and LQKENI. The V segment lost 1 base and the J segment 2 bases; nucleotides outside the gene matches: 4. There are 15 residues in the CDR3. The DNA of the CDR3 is TGTGCCAGCTCACCACAGGGGGCGGTCAACTATGGCTACACCTTC. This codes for CASSPQGAVNYGYTF.

The CDR3 reads CASSPGGTASGANVLTF. CDR3 bases: TGTGCCAGCAGCCCCGGAGGCACGGCCTCTGGGGCCAACGTCCTGACTTTC. The genes are TRBV5-4 and TRBJ2-6; TRBD2 might be the D (5 bases). The germline V and J ends were trimmed by 4 bases and 0 bases, with 14 bases remaining between them. The CDR3 has 17 amino acids. Germline V gene data show CDR1 as SGHNT and CDR2 as YYREEE (reference sequence).

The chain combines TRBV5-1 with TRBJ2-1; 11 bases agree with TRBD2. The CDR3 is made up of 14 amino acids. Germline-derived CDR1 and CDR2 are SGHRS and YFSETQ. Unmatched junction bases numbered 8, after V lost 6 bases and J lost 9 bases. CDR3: CASNSGGADSEQFF. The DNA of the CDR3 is TGCGCCAGCAATAGCGGGGGGGCCGATTCTGAGCAGTTCTTC. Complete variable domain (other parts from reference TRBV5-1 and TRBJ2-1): KAGVTQTPRYLIKTRGQQVTLSCSPISGHRSVSWYQQTPGQGLQFLFEYFSETQRNKGNFPGRFSGRQFSNSRSEMNVSTLELGDSALYLCASNSGGADSEQFFGPGTRLTVL.

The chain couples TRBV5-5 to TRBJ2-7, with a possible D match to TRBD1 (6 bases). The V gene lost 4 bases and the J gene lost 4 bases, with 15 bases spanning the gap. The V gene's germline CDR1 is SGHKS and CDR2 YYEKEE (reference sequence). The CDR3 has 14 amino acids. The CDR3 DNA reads TGTGCCAGCAGCCTCGCACAGGGATATTACGAGCAGTACTTC. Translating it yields CASSLAQGYYEQYF.

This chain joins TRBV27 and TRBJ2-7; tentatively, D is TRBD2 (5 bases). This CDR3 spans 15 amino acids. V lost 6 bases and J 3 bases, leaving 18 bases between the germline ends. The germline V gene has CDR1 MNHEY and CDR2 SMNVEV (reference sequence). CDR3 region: CASRKAGTRNYEQYF. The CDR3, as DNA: TGTGCCAGCAGAAAGGCGGGCACTCGAAACTACGAGCAGTACTTC.

CDR3 protein: CASSALTSGGPIYTQYF. The DNA of the CDR3 is TGTGCCAGCAGTGCCTTGACTAGCGGGGGACCTATTTATACGCAGTATTTT. V gene TRBV6-2 or TRBV6-3 combines with J gene TRBJ2-3, with 12 positions matching TRBD2. CDR1 and CDR2 from the germline V gene are MNHEY and SVGEGT. V was pared by 5 bases and J by 7 bases, with 13 bases of the junction left unmatched. The length of the CDR3 is 17 residues.

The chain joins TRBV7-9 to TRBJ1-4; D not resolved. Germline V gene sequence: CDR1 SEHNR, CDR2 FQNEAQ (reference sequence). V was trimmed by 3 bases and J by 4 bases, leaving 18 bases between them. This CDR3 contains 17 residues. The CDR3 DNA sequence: TGTGCCAGCAGCTTCTCAAACCTAAACGATGGTAATGAAAAACTGTTTTTT. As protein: CASSFSNLNDGNEKLFF.

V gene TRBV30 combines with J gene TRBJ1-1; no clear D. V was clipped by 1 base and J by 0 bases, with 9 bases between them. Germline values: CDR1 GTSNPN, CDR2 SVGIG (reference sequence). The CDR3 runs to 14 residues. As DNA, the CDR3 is TGTGCCTGGAGTGGTTGGCCCATGAACACTGAAGCTTTCTTT. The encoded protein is CAWSGWPMNTEAFF.

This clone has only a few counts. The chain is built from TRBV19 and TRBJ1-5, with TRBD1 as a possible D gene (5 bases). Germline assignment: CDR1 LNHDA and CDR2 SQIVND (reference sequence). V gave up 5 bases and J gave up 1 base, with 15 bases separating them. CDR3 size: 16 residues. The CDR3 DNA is TGTGCCAGTAGTTCCTGGACCCGGGGGAGCAATCAGCCCCAGCATTTT. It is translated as CASSSWTRGSNQPQHF.

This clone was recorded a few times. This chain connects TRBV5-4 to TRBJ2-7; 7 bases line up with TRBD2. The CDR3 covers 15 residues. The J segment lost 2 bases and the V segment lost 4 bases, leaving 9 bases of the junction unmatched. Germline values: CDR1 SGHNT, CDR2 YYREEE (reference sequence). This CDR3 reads CASSPGGGGAYEQYF. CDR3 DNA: TGTGCCAGCAGCCCGGGGGGTGGCGGGGCCTACGAGCAGTACTTC.

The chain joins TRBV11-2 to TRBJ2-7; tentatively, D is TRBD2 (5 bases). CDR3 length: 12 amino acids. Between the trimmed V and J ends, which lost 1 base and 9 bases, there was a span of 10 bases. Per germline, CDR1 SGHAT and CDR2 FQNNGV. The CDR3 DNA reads TGTGCCAGCAGCTTAGTACTGGGGAGGCAGTACTTC. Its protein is CASSLVLGRQYF. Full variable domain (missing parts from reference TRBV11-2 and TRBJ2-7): EAGVAQSPRYKIIEKRQSVAFWCNPISGHATLYWYQQILGQGPKLLIQFQNNGVVDDSQLPKDRFSAERLKGVDSTLKIQPAKLEDSAVYLCASSLVLGRQYFGPGTRLTVT.